This TCR beta chain was documented in a study of cytomegalovirus exposure and HLA in healthy donors. A remark on this clone: Its cognate antigen is unknown.

Per germline, CDR1 MDHEN and CDR2 SYDVKM. The V gene end was trimmed by 4 bases and the J gene end by 0 bases; junction bases not matched to a gene: 8. This CDR3 spans 16 amino acids. The primer mix had 60 Vbeta and 13 Jbeta primers. Data came from immunoSEQ multiplex PCR; TCRdb stores just in-frame clones and leaves some out. The sample shows 200,000 or so clones, approximately 79% of them seen only once. Study results and limitations: Association with HLA alleles at 0.05 false discovery rate was found for around 17,000 TCR beta sequences in a later analysis. The listing of roughly 160 TCR beta chains classed them as cytomegalovirus-associated. In terms of immune exposure information, only CMV serostatus was available.

The V and J genes are TRBV28 and TRBJ2-7; 8 nucleotides line up with TRBD1. The receptor was derived from a man aged 45 to 65 in good health and CMV-seronegative. Sequencing input: PBMCs. In nucleotides, the CDR3 is TGTGCCAGCAGTTCCCTCGACAGGGGAAGCTCCTACGAGCAGTACTTC. This sequence encodes CASSSLDRGSSYEQYF.